This T cell receptor (beta chain) is from a study of blood T cell repertoires in COVID-19. Turning to the study itself: Material from acute and convalescent COVID-19 was sourced from the United States, Italy and Spain.

Profiling relied on immunoSEQ multiplex PCR, and the TCRdb table lists in-frame clones only, not all of them. The sample carries about 140,000 clones, roughly 80% recorded once. The CDR3 contains 16 residues. The ends were cut back, 0 bases at V and 4 bases at J, with 16 bases in the middle. Germline loops: CDR1 LGHDT, CDR2 YNNKEL (reference sequence). The TCR comes from a man aged 50-60 years with acute or convalescent COVID-19. The sequenced sample consisted of peripheral blood. The rearrangement joins TRBV3-1 (or the pseudogene TRBV3-2) to TRBJ2-7, with D perhaps TRBD1 (5 bases). Here the CDR3 DNA reads TGTGCCAGCAGCCAAGAGACGACGACAGCCATATACGAGCAGTACGTC. This sequence encodes CASSQETTTAIYEQYV.